Following are 14 T cell receptor beta chains from one sample sequenced in a study of vaccination and CD4 T cells after COVID-19. At the Johns Hopkins FTIC core, DNA taken from cultured CD4+ T cells was sequenced by way of the Oncomine TCR Beta short-read assay. One entry per CDR3 protein, called by TCRdb with MiXCR from the PCR reads. The sample shows more than 10,000 distinct CDR3 sequences, approximately 69% of them seen only once. The treatment: approximately nine-day PBMC culture with coronavirus spike peptide pools or control peptides (ViraFEST assay). The antigens these receptors bind are not known. The sample consisted of CD4+ T cells from blood, cultured in vitro. The source is a human donor who had recovered from COVID-19.

The V and J genes are TRBV6-1 and TRBJ1-5; D uncertain. Trimming took off 5 bases at V and 7 bases at J, with 15 bases between the two ends. The CDR3 sequence is 14 residues long. The germline gives CDR1 MNHNS, CDR2 SASEGT. The CDR3, as DNA: TGTGCCAGCAGTACGAGCGGAGGGTACCAGCCCCAGCATTTT. It encodes CASSTSGGYQPQHF.

This clonotype was counted a few times. The V gene is TRBV20-1, the J gene TRBJ1-5; unclear D gene. The V gene lost 0 bases and the J gene lost 5 bases, with 14 bases spanning the gap. Germline CDR1 and CDR2: DFQATT and SNEGSKA (reference sequence). The CDR3 totals 15 residues. The CDR3 sequence: CSARDEGWRDQPQHF. The CDR3 DNA reads as TGCAGTGCTAGAGATGAGGGCTGGCGGGATCAGCCCCAGCATTTT.

The count of this clonotype is one. This chain uses TRBV20-1 with TRBJ1-1; D may be TRBD1 (5 bases). The CDR3 covers 12 residues. Trimming took off 3 bases at V and 6 bases at J, with 11 bases between the two ends. CDR1 DFQATT and CDR2 SNEGSKA come from the germline V gene (reference sequence). The DNA for the CDR3 is TGCAGTGCTAGCGGGGACGCCGCTGAAGCTTTCTTT. Its protein is CSASGDAAEAFF.

The chain has TRBV28 and TRBJ2-4; D may be TRBD2 (5 bases). The V end was cut by 8 bases, the J end by 11 bases, with 25 bases between. The CDR3 sequence is 15 residues long. Per germline, CDR1 MDHEN and CDR2 SYDVKM. The CDR3 loop reads CASHASEGRTPVQYF. Here the CDR3 DNA reads TGTGCCAGCCATGCTTCTGAGGGCCGCACCCCGGTTCAGTACTTC.

The sample holds a few counts of this clonotype. This CDR3 is CSALTGGGYNSPLHF. In DNA form, the CDR3 reads TGCAGTGCCTTAACAGGGGGCGGCTATAATTCACCCCTCCACTTT. The V call is TRBV20-1, the J call TRBJ1-6; 9 bases fit TRBD1. Trimming cost V 6 bases and J 3 bases; bases outside gene matches: 6. Germline assignment: CDR1 DFQATT and CDR2 SNEGSKA (reference sequence). CDR3 size: 15 residues.

This clonotype appeared once. This rearrangement joins TRBV7-2 to TRBJ2-3, with 7 nucleotides matching TRBD2. The length of the CDR3 is 19 residues. The germline V gene has CDR1 SGHTA and CDR2 FQGNSA. The V and J ends lost 2 bases and 2 bases, in that order; junction bases with no gene match: 16. CDR3: CASSLFGLADPPYTDTQYF. The CDR3 nucleotides are TGTGCCAGCAGCTTATTTGGTCTAGCGGACCCACCGTACACAGATACGCAGTATTTT.

This chain joins TRBV20-1 and TRBJ2-7; TRBD2 agrees at 9 bases. There are 13 residues in the CDR3. From germline, CDR1 is DFQATT and CDR2 SNEGSKA (reference sequence). Unmatched junction bases numbered 6, after V lost 2 bases and J lost 7 bases. CDR3 nucleotide sequence: TGCAGTGCTAGAACCGCGGGAGGGGGAGAGCAGTACTTC. This sequence encodes CSARTAGGGEQYF.

The rearrangement joins TRBV9 to TRBJ1-1; D may be TRBD1 (6 bases). The V gene's germline CDR1 is SGDLS and CDR2 YYNGEE. The CDR3 sequence is 13 residues long. V was pared by 3 bases and J by 2 bases, with 8 bases between. The CDR3 loop reads CASSATGNTEAFF. DNA for the CDR3: TGTGCCAGCAGCGCGACAGGAAACACTGAAGCTTTCTTT. Looking up the rest from reference TRBV9 and TRBJ1-1 gives the full variable domain: DSGVTQTPKHLITATGQRVTLRCSPRSGDLSVYWYQQSLDQGLQFLIQYYNGEERAKGNILERFSAQQFPDLHSELNLSSLELGDSALYFCASSATGNTEAFFGQGTRLTVV.

The chain recombines TRBV3-1 with TRBJ2-7, with TRBD1 matching 8 bases. The CDR3 is made up of 14 amino acids. The germline gives CDR1 LGHDT, CDR2 YNNKEL (reference sequence). Trimming at V came to 8 bases and at J to 6 bases, leaving 12 bases not matched to a gene. As DNA, the CDR3 is TGTGCCAGCGGGCAAACCCAGGGGGCGGGCGAGCAGTACTTC. Encoded protein: CASGQTQGAGEQYF.

This clonotype was recorded a few times. The rearrangement uses TRBV20-1 and TRBJ1-1; D call uncertain. Deletions cut 4 bases from V and 0 bases from J, with 9 bases between. The CDR3 loop spans 13 amino acids. In germline, CDR1 is DFQATT, CDR2 SNEGSKA (reference sequence). The CDR3 protein is CSAIRAVNTEAFF. The CDR3 nucleotides are TGCAGTGCTATCCGGGCGGTGAACACTGAAGCTTTCTTT.

V gene TRBV5-8 combines with J gene TRBJ1-6; 10 nucleotides line up with TRBD1. The germline V gene has CDR1 SGHTS and CDR2 YDEGEE. The CDR3 loop spans 15 amino acids. The junction had 1 base not matched to a gene; V was cut back by 0 bases and J by 7 bases. DNA for the CDR3: TGTGCCAGCAGCTTGGCGGGACAGGGGAATTCACCCCTCCACTTT. Translation: CASSLAGQGNSPLHF.

V usage is TRBV7-8 and J usage is TRBJ2-7, with 9 nucleotides matching TRBD1. Germline V CDR1 and CDR2: SGHVS, FQNEAQ. The V and J ends lost 2 bases and 3 bases, in that order; junction bases with no gene match: 2. The CDR3 consists of 14 residues. CDR3 DNA sequence: TGTGCCAGCAGCTTAACAGGGGGCGTCTACGAGCAGTACTTC. Its protein is CASSLTGGVYEQYF.

V is TRBV6-5 and J is TRBJ2-3, with 9 positions matching TRBD2. The CDR3 extends over 17 amino acids. V trimming: 4 bases; J trimming: 0 bases; junction bases outside the gene matches: 8. CDR1 is MNHEY, CDR2 SVGAGI, per germline. The CDR3 DNA reads as TGTGCCAGCAGTTGGAGAAGCGGGAGGTTCAGCACAGATACGCAGTATTTT. The encoded protein is CASSWRSGRFSTDTQYF.

The sample holds a few counts of this clonotype. This sequence joins TRBV6-2 or TRBV6-3 and TRBJ1-1, with D possibly matching TRBD1 (5 bases). CDR1 is MNHEY, CDR2 SVGEGT, per germline. This CDR3 contains 14 residues. V shed 8 bases and J shed 1 base, with 14 bases lying between them. Here the CDR3 reads CASGKPGGNTEAFF. The CDR3 DNA follows: TGTGCCAGCGGGAAGCCCGGGGGGAACACTGAAGCTTTCTTT.